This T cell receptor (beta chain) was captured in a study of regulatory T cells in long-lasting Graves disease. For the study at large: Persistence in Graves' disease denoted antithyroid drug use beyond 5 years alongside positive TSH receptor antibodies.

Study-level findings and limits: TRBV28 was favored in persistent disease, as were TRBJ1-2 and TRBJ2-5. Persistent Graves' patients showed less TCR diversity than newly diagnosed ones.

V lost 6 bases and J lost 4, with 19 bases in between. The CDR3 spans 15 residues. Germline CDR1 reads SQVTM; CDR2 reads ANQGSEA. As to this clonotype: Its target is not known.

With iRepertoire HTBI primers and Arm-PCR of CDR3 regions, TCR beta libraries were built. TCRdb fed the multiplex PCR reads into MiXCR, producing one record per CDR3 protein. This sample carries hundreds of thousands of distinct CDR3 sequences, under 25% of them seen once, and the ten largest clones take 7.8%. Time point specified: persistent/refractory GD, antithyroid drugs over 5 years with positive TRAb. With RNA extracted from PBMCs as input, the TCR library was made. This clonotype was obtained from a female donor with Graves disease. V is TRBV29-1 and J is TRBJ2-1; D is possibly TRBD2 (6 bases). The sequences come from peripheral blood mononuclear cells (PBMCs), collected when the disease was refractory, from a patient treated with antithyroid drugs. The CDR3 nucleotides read TGCAGCGTCGCCCTGAGTGGGCGGGGATACAATGAGCAGTTCTTC. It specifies CSVALSGRGYNEQFF.